The source of this T cell receptor beta chain is a study of shared clonotypes between healthy human individuals. V was cut by 7 bases and J by 0 bases, with 12 bases left in between. CDR3 length equals 15 residues. Germline CDR1 is LNHDA and CDR2 is SQIVND (reference sequence). The table came from immunoSEQ multiplex PCR; TCRdb's copy has only in-frame clones and leaves some out. The data contain approximately 700,000 clones, 60% to 75% of them singletons. This clonotype was obtained from a woman aged 25-40 years in good health. J is TRBJ2-2 and V is TRBV19, with a tentative D call TRBD2 (6 bases). The sample consisted of memory CD4+ T cells sorted from blood. This sample's subset: CD45RA-negative fraction. CDR3 sequence reads: CASKARGANTGELFF. The CDR3 bases are TGTGCCAGTAAGGCGCGGGGCGCGAACACCGGGGAGCTGTTTTTT.